These 13 T cell receptor beta chains were sequenced from one sample in a study of shared clonotypes between healthy human individuals. Profiling relied on immunoSEQ multiplex PCR, and the TCRdb table lists in-frame clones only, not all of them. The sample comprises more than 450,000 clones, around 79% of which are singletons, and about an eighth rests with the top ten. The specimen was PBMCs. These TCRs come from a woman in her thirties or forties in good health. Some clones in this sample may be carry-over from other donors' samples.

The chain has TRBV5-1 and TRBJ2-4; no reliable D call. The V end was cut by 1 base, the J end by 3 bases, with 14 bases between. The germline V gene has CDR1 SGHRS and CDR2 YFSETQ. CDR3 length: 16 amino acids. CDR3 in DNA: TGCGCCAGCAGCTTGTTTTCGGGTGTGGACAAAAACATTCAGTACTTC. Translation: CASSLFSGVDKNIQYF. Variable domain in full (rest from reference TRBV5-1 and TRBJ2-4): KAGVTQTPRYLIKTRGQQVTLSCSPISGHRSVSWYQQTPGQGLQFLFEYFSETQRNKGNFPGRFSGRQFSNSRSEMNVSTLELGDSALYLCASSLFSGVDKNIQYFGAGTRLSVL.

For this clone: One end of the junction varies from germline; a read error may be responsible. This chain uses TRBV29-1 with TRBJ2-3; TRBD2 aligns across 10 bases. The CDR3 sequence is 14 residues long. Looked up from germline, CDR1 is SQVTM and CDR2 is ANQGSEA. This chain's CDR3 is CSVAASGRWDMQYF. CDR3 bases: TGCAGCGTTGCTGCTAGCGGGAGATGGGATATGCAGTATTTT.

The chain joins TRBV7-6 to TRBJ2-3; D is unresolved. Trimming stripped 1 base from V and 0 bases from J, with 8 bases between. Germline values: CDR1 SGHVS, CDR2 FNYEAQ. The CDR3 has 15 residues. The chain's CDR3 is CASSLGVRSTDTQYF. For the CDR3, the DNA is TGTGCCAGCAGCTTAGGGGTCAGGAGCACAGATACGCAGTATTTT.

V usage is TRBV6-6 and J usage is TRBJ2-3; D remains unclear. This CDR3 is built from 14 residues. V was shortened by 6 bases and J by 4 bases, with 14 bases between the two germline ends. Germline V gene sequence: CDR1 MNHNY, CDR2 SVGAGI (reference sequence). In DNA form, the CDR3 reads TGTGCCAGCAGCCCCCGAGTTGGGGCAGATACGCAGTATTTT. Protein product: CASSPRVGADTQYF.

Comments on this clone: At one end the junction does not follow the germline gene, possibly because of a read error. This chain uses TRBV5-4 with TRBJ2-2; 7 bases match TRBD2. CDR3 length equals 14 residues. Germline CDR1 and CDR2: SGHNT and YYREEE (reference sequence). CDR3 sequence: CASSGTVNTGELFF. In DNA, the CDR3 is TGCGCCAGCAGCGGGACGGTGAACACCGGGGAGCTGTTTTTT.

J is TRBJ2-3 and V is TRBV6-1; D is uncertain. Germline CDR1 reads MNHNS; CDR2 reads SASEGT. The CDR3 spans 13 residues. V lost 3 bases and J 4 bases, leaving 8 bases between the germline ends. The CDR3 coding sequence is TGTGCCAGCAGTGACTCAGGCGCAGATACGCAGTATTTT. It is translated as CASSDSGADTQYF.

This clone has a handful of counts. This chain uses TRBV7-2 with TRBJ1-5, with D unclear. CDR1 and CDR2 (germline): SGHTA, FQGNSA. The CDR3 runs to 13 residues. The V end was cut by 1 base, the J end by 3 bases, with 4 bases between. The CDR3 DNA follows: TGTGCCAGCAGCTTAGGACACAATCAGCCCCAGCATTTT. Encoded protein: CASSLGHNQPQHF.

V is TRBV4-2 and J is TRBJ2-6; D is ambiguous. This CDR3 has 18 amino acids. Germline lookup yields CDR1 LGHNA and CDR2 YNFKEQ. V dropped 5 bases and J dropped 5 bases, with 22 bases sitting between them. The CDR3 nucleotides are TGTGCCAGCAGCGTGAACGGCAGGTTACAAAGTCGGGCCAACGTCCTGACTTTC. The encoded protein is CASSVNGRLQSRANVLTF.

Turning to this clone: Possible read error: a much larger clone is one base away. The V call is TRBV11-1, the J call TRBJ2-7; TRBD1 aligns across 9 bases. The CDR3 length is 14 residues. The germline V gene has CDR1 SGHAT and CDR2 FQDESV (reference sequence). With 5 bases clipped from V and 1 base from J, the junction kept 3 bases outside the gene matches. CDR3 sequence reads: CASSTGTGSYEQYF. The CDR3 region has the DNA TGTGCCAGCAGCACCGGGACAGGGTCCTACGAGCAGTACTTC.

The rearrangement joins TRBV27 to TRBJ1-4, with D hard to call. The CDR3 is 14 amino acids. Trimming removed 0 bases from V and 14 bases from J, with 16 bases in between. CDR1 MNHEY and CDR2 SMNVEV come from the germline V gene (reference sequence). The CDR3 nucleotides are TGTGCCAGCAGTTTATCCCCCCCCGGGTCGATCCTGTTTTTT. Translated, it gives CASSLSPPGSILFF.

The rearrangement uses TRBV6-5 and TRBJ2-7; 7 nucleotides align to TRBD2. Unmatched junction bases numbered 2, after V lost 6 bases and J lost 3 bases. Germline lookup yields CDR1 MNHEY and CDR2 SVGAGI. The CDR3 length is 12 residues. The CDR3 loop reads CASRGRGYEQYF. CDR3 DNA: TGTGCCAGCAGAGGGAGGGGCTACGAGCAGTACTTC.

This rearrangement joins TRBV11-2 to TRBJ2-5; 7 positions match TRBD1. The CDR3 contains 14 residues. J was trimmed by 4 bases and V by 4 bases; bases with no gene match: 6. The V gene's germline CDR1 is SGHAT and CDR2 FQNNGV. The DNA for the CDR3 is TGTGCCAGCAGCTCAATGACAGGGAGAGAGACCCAGTACTTC. Translating gives CASSSMTGRETQYF.

The chain carries TRBV10-1 and TRBJ1-1; unclear D gene. CDR1 is WNHNN and CDR2 is SYGVQD in the germline V gene (reference sequence). The CDR3 is made up of 14 amino acids. The V end lost 5 bases, the J end lost 5 bases, and 15 bases lay between the germline ends. Here the CDR3 reads CASSPTLSRTEAFF. CDR3 nucleotides: TGCGCCAGCAGTCCTACCCTTTCGAGGACTGAAGCTTTCTTT.